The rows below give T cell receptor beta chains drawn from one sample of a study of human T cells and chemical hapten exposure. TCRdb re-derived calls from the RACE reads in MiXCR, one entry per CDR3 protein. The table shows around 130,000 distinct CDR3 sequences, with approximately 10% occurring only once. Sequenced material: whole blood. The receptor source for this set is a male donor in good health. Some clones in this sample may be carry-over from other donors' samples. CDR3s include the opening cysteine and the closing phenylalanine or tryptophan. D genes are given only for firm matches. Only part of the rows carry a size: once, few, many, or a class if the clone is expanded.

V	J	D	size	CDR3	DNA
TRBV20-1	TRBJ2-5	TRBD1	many	CSARDRDRGRETQYF	TGCAGTGCTAGAGATCGGGACAGGGGGCGGGAGACCCAGTACTTC
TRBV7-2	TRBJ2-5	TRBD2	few	CASSLPRLAHQETQYF	TGTGCCAGCAGCCTTCCGCGACTAGCGCACCAAGAGACCCAGTACTTC
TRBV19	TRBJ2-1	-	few	CASSQFGRGDYNEQFF	TGTGCCAGTAGTCAATTTGGCAGGGGGGACTACAATGAGCAGTTCTTC
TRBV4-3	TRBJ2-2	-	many	CASSETRNTGELFF	TGCGCCAGCAGCGAAACACGGAACACCGGGGAGCTGTTTTTT
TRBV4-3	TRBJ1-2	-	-	CASSQGSEGHYGYTF	TGCGCCAGCAGCCAAGGTTCCGAGGGCCACTATGGCTACACCTTC
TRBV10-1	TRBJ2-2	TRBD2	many	CASSEGLAKTGELFF	TGCGCCAGCAGTGAGGGACTAGCGAAGACCGGGGAGCTGTTTTTT
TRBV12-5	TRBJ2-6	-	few	CASGLGASSGANVLTF	TGTGCTAGTGGTTTAGGTGCGAGCTCTGGGGCCAACGTCCTGACTTTC
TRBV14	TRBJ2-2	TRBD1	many	CASSQDQGQANTGELFF	TGTGCCAGCAGCCAAGATCAAGGACAGGCGAACACCGGGGAGCTGTTTTTT
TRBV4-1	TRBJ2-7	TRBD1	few	CASSQRAQGDEQYF	TGCGCCAGCAGCCAACGAGCCCAGGGGGACGAGCAGTACTTC
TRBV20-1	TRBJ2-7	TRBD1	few	CSARDLKQGDSEQYF	TGCAGTGCTAGAGATTTGAAACAGGGGGATAGCGAGCAGTACTTC
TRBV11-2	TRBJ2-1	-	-	CASNKGNGISSYNEQFF	TGTGCCAGCAACAAAGGGAACGGCATCAGCTCCTACAATGAGCAGTTCTTC
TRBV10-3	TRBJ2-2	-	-	CAIQGANTGELFF	TGTGCCATTCAGGGTGCGAACACCGGGGAGCTGTTTTTT
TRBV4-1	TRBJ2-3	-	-	CASSQDRAGTSTDTQYF	TGCGCCAGCAGCCAAGATCGGGCAGGGACTAGCACAGATACGCAGTATTTT
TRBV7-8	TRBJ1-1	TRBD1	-	CASRPAQGASEAFF	TGTGCCAGCAGACCAGCTCAGGGGGCTTCTGAAGCTTTCTTT
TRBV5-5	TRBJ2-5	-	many	CASRLDAQETQYF	TGTGCCAGCAGACTGGACGCGCAAGAGACCCAGTACTTC
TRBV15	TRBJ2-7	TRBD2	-	CATGDSGNPSQVEQYF	TGTGCCACCGGGGATAGCGGGAACCCCTCCCAAGTTGAGCAGTACTTC
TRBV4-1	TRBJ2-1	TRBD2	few	CASSQDASGLYNEQFF	TGCGCCAGCAGCCAAGATGCTAGCGGGCTCTACAATGAGCAGTTCTTC
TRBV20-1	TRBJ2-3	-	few	CSAISIDTQYF	TGCAGTGCTATTAGTATAGATACGCAGTATTTT
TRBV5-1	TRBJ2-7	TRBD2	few	CASSLITGLAYEQYF	TGCGCCAGCAGCTTGATCACGGGACTAGCTTACGAGCAGTACTTC
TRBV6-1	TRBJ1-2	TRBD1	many	CASIYRGPMDGYTF	TGTGCCAGCATTTACAGGGGGCCGATGGATGGCTACACCTTC
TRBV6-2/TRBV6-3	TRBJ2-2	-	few	CASSSEGEGTGELFF	TGTGCCAGCAGTTCCGAGGGGGAAGGCACCGGGGAGCTGTTTTTT
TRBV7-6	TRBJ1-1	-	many	CASSLEVNTEAFF	TGTGCCAGCAGCTTAGAGGTGAACACTGAAGCTTTCTTT
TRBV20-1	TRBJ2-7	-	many	CSAAAAEWPHEQYF	TGCAGTGCTGCTGCGGCGGAGTGGCCCCACGAGCAGTACTTC
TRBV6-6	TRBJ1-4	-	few	CASRRTNEKLFF	TGTGCCAGCAGGCGAACTAATGAAAAACTGTTTTTT